This T cell receptor (beta chain) was identified in a study of regulatory T cells in long-lasting Graves disease. Time point reported: newly diagnosed GD, antithyroid drugs for less than 3 months. Following extraction of RNA from PBMCs, that RNA was used to make the TCR library. With 6 bases removed from V and 6 bases from J, the gap between germline ends came to 20 bases. Germline values: CDR1 PRHDT, CDR2 FYEKMQ (reference sequence). This CDR3 spans 15 amino acids. Combining iRepertoire HTBI primers with Arm-PCR of CDR3 regions, the authors built TCR beta libraries. TCRdb reanalysed the multiplex PCR reads using MiXCR and keeps one entry per CDR3 protein. Among about 400,000 distinct CDR3 sequences listed, about 15% were seen once. These data are also associated with another study on T cells in Graves' hyperthyroidism and ophthalmopathy. From that study: Patients were aged 18 to 65, had disease duration under 2 months, and had newly diagnosed hyperthyroidism.

The source of this sequence is a woman between 35 and 50 years old with Graves disease. Material: peripheral blood mononuclear cells (PBMCs), obtained at new diagnosis, from a patient treated with antithyroid drugs. The rearrangement joins TRBV13 to TRBJ1-1, with D perhaps matching TRBD1 (5 bases). The CDR3 sequence is CASRGLGRLPAEAFF. In DNA, the CDR3 is TGTGCCAGCAGAGGTTTGGGACGCCTGCCGGCTGAAGCTTTCTTT.